This TCR beta chain is from a study of beta chain features in type 1 diabetes. Overall study findings and caveats: Moderately but significantly shorter TCRB CDR3s were found in Type 1 diabetes patients in all four CD4+ subsets. There was no resolution here of whether HLA type influences TCRB rearrangement. More deletions and fewer insertions at VDJ junctions were found in patients with type 1 diabetes.

All of the isolated RNA was reverse transcribed, so expressed TCRB transcripts were sequenced. There were approximately 3.7 million reads on average in the naive, central memory and regulatory T cell samples. Produced via immunoSEQ multiplex PCR; TCRdb's table is partial and in-frame only. The table shows under 400,000 clones, with around 13% occurring only once. With regard to this clone: Its antigen is undetermined.

Sample: naive CD4+ T cells from blood. The receptor was isolated from a woman under 30 with type 1 diabetes.

CDR3 coding DNA: TGTGCCAGCAGCCCTACCTTACCCAATGAGCAGTTCTTC. This gives the protein CASSPTLPNEQFF. The chain is built from TRBV6-6 and TRBJ2-1; the D is unclear. CDR3 length: 13 amino acids. The V gene lost 6 bases and the J gene lost 6 bases, with 12 bases spanning the gap. The germline V gene has CDR1 MNHNY and CDR2 SVGAGI (reference sequence).